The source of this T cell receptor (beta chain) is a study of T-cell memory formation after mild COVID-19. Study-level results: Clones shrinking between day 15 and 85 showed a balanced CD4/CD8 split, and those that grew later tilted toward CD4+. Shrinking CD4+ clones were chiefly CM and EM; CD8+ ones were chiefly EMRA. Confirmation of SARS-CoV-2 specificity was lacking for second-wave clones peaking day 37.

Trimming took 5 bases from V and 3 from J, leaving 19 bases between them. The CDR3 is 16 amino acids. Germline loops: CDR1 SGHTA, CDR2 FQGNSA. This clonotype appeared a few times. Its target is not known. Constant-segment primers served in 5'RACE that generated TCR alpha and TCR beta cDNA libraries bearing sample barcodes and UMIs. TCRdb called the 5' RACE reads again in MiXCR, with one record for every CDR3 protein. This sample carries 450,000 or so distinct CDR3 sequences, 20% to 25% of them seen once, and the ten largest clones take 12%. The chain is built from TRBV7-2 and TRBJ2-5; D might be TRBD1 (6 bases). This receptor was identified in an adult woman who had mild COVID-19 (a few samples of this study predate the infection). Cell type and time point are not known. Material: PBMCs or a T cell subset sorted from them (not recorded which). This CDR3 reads CASSPVGHRTKETQYF. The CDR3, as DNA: TGTGCCAGCAGCCCAGTGGGACACCGAACGAAAGAGACCCAGTACTTC.